Sequencing of this T cell receptor (beta chain) was carried out in a study of blood T cell repertoires in COVID-19. Study context: The cDNA or gDNA used as material had been derived from T cells, B-cell-depleted T cells, or PBMCs.

Trimming removed 5 bases from V and 6 bases from J; junction bases left unmatched: 5. The CDR3 is 13 amino acids. Germline-derived CDR1 and CDR2 are SGHAT and FQNNGV. The protocol was immunoSEQ multiplex PCR, while the TCRdb copy is restricted to in-frame clones and leaves out a portion. Among 140,000 or so clones listed, about 90% were seen once. Sequencing used peripheral blood. The chain uses TRBV11-2 and TRBJ2-7; TRBD1 agrees at 9 bases. This receptor was obtained from a man aged 50-60 years who had recovered from COVID-19. The CDR3 coding sequence is TGTGCCAGCAGCAGGGACAGGGAGGCCGAGCAGTACTTC. Translated, it gives CASSRDREAEQYF.